The T cell receptor beta chain described here comes from a study of cytotoxic CD8 clonotypes in ibrutinib-treated CLL. The wider study: Response samples followed a median 12 months of treatment, range 6 to 36.

The CDR3 extends over 11 amino acids. Germline CDR1 and CDR2: MNHEY and SVGAGI. The V and J ends lost 10 bases and 3 bases respectively, with 9 bases between them. Sequencing sought depths of 1 in 200,000 to 1 in 1 million T cells. The method was immunoSEQ multiplex PCR; TCRdb's version includes in-frame clones alone and lacks a portion of them. Here the sample spans 130,000 or so clones, roughly 77% being singletons. This clonotype was obtained from a human donor with chronic lymphocytic leukemia. Sequenced material: PBMCs, taken after 12 months of ibrutinib treatment. The chain links TRBV6-5 to TRBJ2-5; possible D gene TRBD1, 5 bases. The CDR3 sequence: CATRAEETQYF. As DNA, the CDR3 is TGTGCCACCAGGGCGGAAGAGACCCAGTACTTC.